Shown below are 10 T cell receptor beta chains from a single sample sequenced in a study of T cell repertoires in cytomegalovirus infection. Each CDR3 protein gets one entry after TCRdb re-called the reads with MiXCR. The sample lists around 450,000 distinct CDR3 sequences, about 11% occurring once. The specimen sequenced was PBMCs. Receptor source: a human donor in good health (CMV status not recorded). Some clones in this sample may be carry-over from other donors' samples.

This clonotype has at least ten counts. This sequence joins TRBV7-9 and TRBJ2-3; the match to TRBD1 covers 8 bases. Germline V CDR1 and CDR2: SEHNR, FQNEAQ (reference sequence). The ends lost 0 bases at V and 1 base at J; junction bases unmatched: 3. There are 16 residues in the CDR3. The CDR3 DNA sequence: TGTGCCAGCAGCTTAGCCCCGGACAGGGGCACAGATACGCAGTATTTT. Translated: CASSLAPDRGTDTQYF.

This clonotype was recorded at least ten times. The rearrangement links TRBV7-8 to TRBJ1-5; possibly TRBD1 for D (6 bases). CDR3 length: 15 amino acids. V lost 3 bases and J 3 bases, leaving 12 bases between the germline ends. CDR1 SGHVS and CDR2 FQNEAQ come from the germline V gene. CDR3 sequence (DNA): TGTGCCAGCAGCTTCGGGACACGGGTCAATCAGCCCCAGCATTTT. As protein: CASSFGTRVNQPQHF.

This clonotype was recorded at least ten times. This sequence joins TRBV5-1 and TRBJ2-4, with a tentative D call TRBD1 (6 bases). V lost 4 bases and J lost 2, with 10 bases in between. Germline CDR1 reads SGHRS; CDR2 reads YFSETQ. This CDR3 region has 14 residues. This chain's CDR3 is CASSPTGSKNIQYF. In nucleotides, the CDR3 is TGCGCCAGCAGCCCCACAGGGTCCAAAAACATTCAGTACTTC.

This clonotype was recorded many times. The V gene is TRBV19, the J gene TRBJ1-5; D is possibly TRBD1 (5 bases). The CDR3 has 14 amino acids. CDR1 LNHDA and CDR2 SQIVND come from the germline V gene (reference sequence). V was trimmed by 4 bases and J by 5 bases, leaving 12 bases between them. DNA for the CDR3: TGTGCCAGTAGTAAAGGTCGGGGCCATCAGCCCCAGCATTTT. It codes for CASSKGRGHQPQHF.

This clonotype appeared a few times. V usage is TRBV3-1 and J usage is TRBJ2-7; possibly TRBD1 or TRBD2 for D (5 bases each). CDR1 and CDR2 (germline): LGHDT, YNNKEL (reference sequence). V was pared by 0 bases and J by 2 bases, with 8 bases between. The length of the CDR3 is 14 residues. In DNA form, the CDR3 reads TGTGCCAGCAGCCAAGATTTGGGGGCCTACGAGCAGTACTTC. Its protein is CASSQDLGAYEQYF.

V gene TRBV20-1 combines with J gene TRBJ2-3; the match to TRBD1 covers 7 bases. Germline V CDR1 and CDR2: DFQATT, SNEGSKA (reference sequence). V dropped 6 bases and J dropped 4; count of bases not matched to a gene: 10. The length of the CDR3 is 14 residues. The CDR3 spells CSAKTGSRADTQYF. The CDR3 DNA reads as TGCAGTGCGAAGACAGGGTCTAGGGCAGATACGCAGTATTTT.

In this sample, this clonotype turned up many times. This rearrangement joins TRBV14 to TRBJ1-2; D uncertain. Germline values: CDR1 SGHDN, CDR2 FVKESK. This CDR3 spans 16 amino acids. Between the trimmed V and J ends, which lost 0 bases and 5 bases, there was a span of 16 bases. The CDR3 spells CASSQDGRASRYGYTF. In DNA form, the CDR3 reads TGTGCCAGCAGCCAAGATGGGAGGGCGTCTAGATATGGCTACACCTTC.

This clonotype came up many times. The chain recombines TRBV18 with TRBJ1-1; no clear D. V lost 6 bases and J 6 bases, leaving 11 bases between the germline ends. The CDR3 has 12 amino acids. Germline CDR1 reads KGHSH; CDR2 reads LQKENI. The chain's CDR3 is CASSLRPPEAFF. DNA of the CDR3: TGTGCCAGCTCCCTGCGGCCCCCTGAAGCTTTCTTT.

This clonotype was seen a handful of times. CDR3 protein: CSVWGPYSNQPQHF. The DNA of the CDR3 is TGCAGCGTTTGGGGACCGTATAGCAATCAGCCCCAGCATTTT. This chain connects TRBV29-1 to TRBJ1-5; D is perhaps TRBD1 (5 bases). With 5 bases removed from V and 0 bases from J, the gap between germline ends came to 11 bases. The CDR3 covers 14 residues. Germline values: CDR1 SQVTM, CDR2 ANQGSEA.

This clonotype was observed at least ten times. This rearrangement joins TRBV2 to TRBJ2-2, with 14 bases aligning to TRBD2. This CDR3 spans 18 amino acids. V was pared by 5 bases and J by 1 base, with 6 bases of the junction left unmatched. Germline values: CDR1 SNHLY, CDR2 FYNNEI. Here the CDR3 reads CASSPGLAGEENTGELFF. Here the CDR3 DNA reads TGTGCCAGCAGTCCGGGACTAGCGGGAGAAGAGAACACCGGGGAGCTGTTTTTT.